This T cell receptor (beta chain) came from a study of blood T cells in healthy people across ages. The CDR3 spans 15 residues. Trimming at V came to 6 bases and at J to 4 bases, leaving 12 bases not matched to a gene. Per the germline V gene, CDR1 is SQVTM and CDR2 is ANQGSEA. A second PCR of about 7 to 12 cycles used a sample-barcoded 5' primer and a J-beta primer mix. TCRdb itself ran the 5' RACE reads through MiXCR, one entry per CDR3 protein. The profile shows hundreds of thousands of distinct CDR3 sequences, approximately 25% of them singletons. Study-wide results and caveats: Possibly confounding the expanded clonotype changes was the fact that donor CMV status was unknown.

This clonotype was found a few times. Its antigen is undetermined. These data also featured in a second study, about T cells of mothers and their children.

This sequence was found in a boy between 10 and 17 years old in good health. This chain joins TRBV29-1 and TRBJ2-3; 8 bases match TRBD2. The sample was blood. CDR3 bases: TGCAGCGTCTGGCGGGGGGATCCTCTCCCAGATACGCAGTATTTT. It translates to CSVWRGDPLPDTQYF.